The entry below gives a single T cell receptor (beta chain) sequence along with its context. Its matching antigen is unknown. The junction shows a germline mismatch at one end, possibly a read error. PCR was performed a second time for about 6 to 11 cycles using a sample-barcoded 5' primer and a J-beta primer mix. Each cDNA molecule received a tag from a template-switch adaptor that had 12 random nucleotides. MiXCR, run by TCRdb on the 5' RACE reads, gives a single entry per CDR3 protein. The table records about 720,000 distinct CDR3 sequences, 22% of them present only once. The sample is drawn from a study of blood T cells in healthy people across ages. Study context: When template switching was applied, about one barcoded beta molecule was captured per two T cells. The study, taken as a whole, reports: Age brought a roughly linear fall in TCR beta diversity measured per million T cells.

Peripheral blood samples of roughly 10 milliliters were drawn from each donor. This CDR3 has 13 amino acids. Germline V gives CDR1 LNHNV, CDR2 YYDKDF (reference sequence). The chain is built from TRBV15 and TRBJ1-3; D not certain. The receptor's source is a man between 65 and 85 years old in good health. The sequenced sample was blood. The CDR3 here is CATSSASGNTIYF. DNA of the CDR3: TGTGCCACCAGCAGTGCGTCTGGGAACACCATATATTTT.